This TCR beta chain was profiled in a study of Ad26.COV2.S vaccination and SARS-CoV-2 variants. For the study at large: Donor participated within the Ad26.COV2.S arm of the COV1001 trial. Once, or twice with 56 days between doses, Ad26.COV2.S was given intramuscularly.

CDR3 length: 17 residues. The ends lost 5 bases at V and 5 bases at J; junction bases unmatched: 14. Germline CDR1 reads MNHNY; CDR2 reads SVGAGI (reference sequence). Clones were sequenced by immunoSEQ multiplex PCR, and TCRdb holds only the in-frame ones, with some missing. In the table there are about 680,000 clones, 89% of which are singletons. This clone came up once. Described treatment: around 19 received Ad26.COV2.S at low or high dose, single or two shots; a few received placebo; per-sample allocation not given. Sampling took place 63 days after the first vaccine or placebo injection. The clonotype was recovered from a person aged 18-65 years who received the Ad26.COV2.S COVID-19 vaccine or a placebo. The source was peripheral blood, collected in a trial of Ad26.COV2.S vaccine versus placebo. The chain links TRBV6-6 to TRBJ1-2; the match to TRBD1 covers 10 bases. CDR3 nucleotides: TGTGCCAGCAGTCTGAGGCCGGGACAGGGGAACTTATATGGCTACACCTTC. This encodes CASSLRPGQGNLYGYTF.